The 23 T cell receptor beta chains below all came from one sample that was sequenced in a study of T cells in Graves' hyperthyroidism and ophthalmopathy. RNA transcripts yielded amplified TCR beta CDR3 regions. First-round RT-PCR with HTBI primers amplified the TCR CDR3 region. TCRdb reprocessed the multiplex PCR reads via MiXCR and lists one record per CDR3 protein. The profile shows some 700,000 distinct CDR3 sequences, around a sixth of them singletons. Sequences were obtained from blood. All receptors come from a man aged 45-60 years with Graves' hyperthyroidism.

The table lists this clonotype with many counts. The J gene is TRBJ1-5, the V gene TRBV2; perhaps TRBD1 as D (6 bases). Between the trimmed V and J ends, which lost 8 bases and 3 bases, there was a span of 14 bases. The germline CDR1 and CDR2 sequences are SNHLY and FYNNEI. The CDR3 is 14 residues long. CDR3 residues: CASGGGQSNQPQHF. DNA for the CDR3: TGTGCCAGCGGTGGAGGACAGTCCAATCAGCCCCAGCATTTT. The whole variable domain, filled in from reference TRBV2 and TRBJ1-5, reads EPEVTQTPSHQVTQMGQEVILRCVPISNHLYFYWYRQILGQKVEFLVSFYNNEISEKSEIFDDQFSVERPDGSNFTLKIRSTKLEDSAMYFCASGGGQSNQPQHFGDGTRLSIL.

This clonotype turned up a few times. The CDR3 coding sequence is TGTGCCAGCAGTCCGGGACAGGGAGCAGGGGCCAACGTCCTGACTTTC. This translates into CASSPGQGAGANVLTF. This rearrangement joins TRBV2 to TRBJ2-6, with TRBD1 matching 9 bases. Germline CDR1 SNHLY, CDR2 FYNNEI. V lost 5 bases to trimming and J lost 4 bases; unmatched junction nucleotides: 6. The CDR3 consists of 16 residues. Full variable domain (outside the CDR3, taken from reference TRBV2 and TRBJ2-6): EPEVTQTPSHQVTQMGQEVILRCVPISNHLYFYWYRQILGQKVEFLVSFYNNEISEKSEIFDDQFSVERPDGSNFTLKIRSTKLEDSAMYFCASSPGQGAGANVLTFGAGSRLTVL.

This clonotype was found many times. The chain is built from TRBV2 and TRBJ2-1; D is undetermined. Trimming removed 2 bases from V and 0 bases from J, with 11 bases in between. In germline, CDR1 is SNHLY, CDR2 FYNNEI. This CDR3 is 16 amino acids long. CDR3: CASSEMASSSYNEQFF. As DNA, the CDR3 is TGTGCCAGCAGTGAAATGGCGTCGAGCTCCTACAATGAGCAGTTCTTC.

This clonotype was seen a handful of times. The gene calls are TRBV19 and TRBJ2-1, with 9 bases identical to TRBD2. Germline values: CDR1 LNHDA, CDR2 SQIVND (reference sequence). The CDR3 totals 15 residues. The ends lost 3 bases at V and 2 bases at J; junction bases unmatched: 2. CDR3 bases: TGTGCCAGTAGTATGCAGCGGGGGGCCTACAATGAGCAGTTCTTC. Protein sequence: CASSMQRGAYNEQFF.

The V gene is TRBV9, the J gene TRBJ2-3; 10 bases line up with TRBD2. CDR1 is SGDLS, CDR2 YYNGEE, per germline. The trim removed 4 bases at V and 4 bases at J, leaving 12 bases unmatched. CDR3 size: 17 residues. The CDR3 region has the DNA TGTGCCAGCAGCCCTTCCTCTAGCGGGAGTGTAGCAGATACGCAGTATTTT. Translating it yields CASSPSSSGSVADTQYF.

V is TRBV20-1 and J is TRBJ2-5; maybe TRBD1 (5 bases). The CDR3 spans 17 residues. Germline V gene data show CDR1 as DFQATT and CDR2 as SNEGSKA (reference sequence). V was cut by 6 bases and J by 5 bases, with 28 bases left in between. In DNA form, the CDR3 reads TGCAGTGCCGATCCGGCTCTAGGCAGGGCGGATTGGGAGACCCAGTACTTC. Translation: CSADPALGRADWETQYF.

The chain uses TRBV7-9 and TRBJ2-1; TRBD1 aligns across 7 bases. This CDR3 is built from 14 residues. V lost 5 bases and J lost 10; bases outside the gene matches: 11. Germline V CDR1 and CDR2: SEHNR, FQNEAQ (reference sequence). CDR3 loop: CASSPTGFPAEQFF. CDR3 in DNA: TGTGCCAGCAGCCCGACAGGGTTTCCTGCCGAGCAGTTCTTC.

The table lists this clonotype with a few counts. V gene TRBV7-2 combines with J gene TRBJ1-2; 12 bases fit TRBD1. The CDR3 has 16 amino acids. With V trimmed by 4 bases and J by 2 bases, 5 bases remained unmatched. Germline V CDR1 and CDR2: SGHTA, FQGNSA. As DNA, the CDR3 is TGTGCCAGCAGCTCTGGGACAGGGGGCGGAAACTATGGCTACACCTTC. Amino acid sequence: CASSSGTGGGNYGYTF.

This clonotype was detected a few times. This chain connects TRBV20-1 to TRBJ2-7, with D unresolved. V lost 0 bases, J lost 2 bases, and 5 bases lay in between. This CDR3 has 12 amino acids. CDR1 DFQATT and CDR2 SNEGSKA come from the germline V gene (reference sequence). The CDR3 spells CSARDWTYEQYF. The CDR3 DNA sequence: TGCAGTGCTAGAGATTGGACCTACGAGCAGTACTTC.

In its sample, this clonotype was seen many times. The CDR3 sequence is CASSLAGGGGELFF. CDR3 sequence (DNA): TGTGCCAGCAGTTTAGCTGGGGGCGGCGGGGAGCTGTTTTTT. The chain couples TRBV12-3 or TRBV12-4 to TRBJ2-2, with D possibly matching TRBD1 (6 bases). There are 14 residues in the CDR3. The germline V and J ends were trimmed by 0 bases and 7 bases, with 9 bases remaining between them.

At least ten counts were recorded for this clonotype. The chain is built from TRBV28 and TRBJ2-1; D possibly corresponds to TRBD2 (5 bases). The CDR3 is 13 amino acids. Germline CDR1 reads MDHEN; CDR2 reads SYDVKM. Trimming cost V 4 bases and J 9 bases, with 13 bases left between them. This chain's CDR3 is CASSSTLAFEQFF. CDR3 sequence (DNA): TGTGCCAGCAGTTCAACCCTAGCCTTTGAGCAGTTCTTC.

The chain is built from TRBV12-3 or TRBV12-4 and TRBJ1-6; no clear D. Trimming removed 6 bases at V and 10 bases at J, with 13 bases between. This CDR3 has 13 amino acids. The CDR3, as DNA: TGTGCCAGCAGACCCGACAAACCGTCACCCCTCCACTTT. This translates into CASRPDKPSPLHF.

This clonotype was seen more than once but under ten times. The V gene is TRBV7-6, the J gene TRBJ2-1; 7 bases line up with TRBD1. CDR1 and CDR2 from the germline V gene are SGHVS and FNYEAQ. V trimming: 3 bases; J trimming: 7 bases; junction bases outside the gene matches: 3. The CDR3 spans 13 residues. CDR3 loop: CASSFTGVNEQFF. CDR3 nucleotide sequence: TGTGCCAGCAGCTTCACAGGGGTAAATGAGCAGTTCTTC.

V and J are TRBV6-1 and TRBJ2-1; 12 bases fit TRBD2. The CDR3 is 17 residues long. With 1 base clipped from V and 3 bases from J, the junction kept 4 bases outside the gene matches. Germline CDR1 reads MNHNS; CDR2 reads SASEGT. The CDR3 protein is CASSEGVGLAGYNEQFF. The CDR3 region has the DNA TGTGCCAGCAGTGAAGGAGTGGGACTAGCGGGCTACAATGAGCAGTTCTTC.

Regarding this clonotype: The junction shows a germline mismatch at one end, possibly a read error. The chain is built from TRBV6-1 and TRBJ1-1; 8 nucleotides match TRBD1. CDR3 length: 15 residues. Germline V gene sequence: CDR1 MNHNS, CDR2 SASEGT. The CDR3 loop reads CASSPRQGLKTEAFF. CDR3 in DNA: TGTGCCAGCAGTCCCCGACAGGGGTTGAAAACTGAAGCTTTCTTT.

This clonotype showed up many times. The chain recombines TRBV27 with TRBJ2-7, with 7 positions matching TRBD1. Germline CDR1 MNHEY, CDR2 SMNVEV (reference sequence). V gave up 5 bases and J gave up 6 bases; unmatched junction bases: 13. The CDR3 contains 15 residues. As DNA, the CDR3 is TGTGCCAGCAGTGTCAGGTGGGGACAGTTCGGCGAGCAGTACTTC. Translation: CASSVRWGQFGEQYF.

In its sample, this clonotype was seen once. The V gene is TRBV9, the J gene TRBJ2-3; 10 nucleotides line up with TRBD2. V lost 0 bases to trimming and J lost 5 bases; unmatched junction nucleotides: 3. CDR1 is SGDLS and CDR2 is YYNGEE in the germline V gene. The CDR3 has 15 residues. The CDR3 sequence: CASSVGTSGGDTQYF. The DNA of the CDR3 is TGTGCCAGCAGCGTAGGGACTAGCGGAGGAGATACGCAGTATTTT.

The genes are TRBV9 and TRBJ1-2; 9 bases are a match to TRBD1. With V trimmed by 4 bases and J by 5 bases, 12 bases remained unmatched. This CDR3 spans 16 amino acids. Germline V gene sequence: CDR1 SGDLS, CDR2 YYNGEE. The CDR3: CASSLRTGGLLYGYTF. In DNA form, the CDR3 reads TGTGCCAGCAGCCTCAGAACAGGGGGCTTATTATATGGCTACACCTTC.

The J gene is TRBJ1-5, the V gene TRBV28, with a tentative D call TRBD1 (6 bases). The CDR3 covers 20 residues. Trimming stripped 6 bases from V and 0 bases from J, with 27 bases between. The germline CDR1 and CDR2 sequences are MDHEN and SYDVKM. CDR3 bases: TGTGCCAGCAGGGGTATGCCGGGGGCAGGACAAGTCACTAGCAATCAGCCCCAGCATTTT. This sequence encodes CASRGMPGAGQVTSNQPQHF.

The rearrangement links TRBV20-1 to TRBJ2-7, with a weak D call TRBD1 (5 bases). From germline, CDR1 is DFQATT and CDR2 SNEGSKA (reference sequence). This CDR3 comprises 14 residues. The ends were cut back, 0 bases at V and 2 bases at J, with 11 bases in the middle. Written as DNA, the CDR3 is TGCAGTGCTAGAGATGTAACCAGGGCCTACGAGCAGTACTTC. This translates into CSARDVTRAYEQYF.

This clonotype appeared a few times. This CDR3 reads CASSQEGMGANQPQHF. In DNA, the CDR3 is TGCGCCAGCAGCCAAGAGGGGATGGGGGCCAATCAGCCCCAGCATTTT. The chain combines TRBV4-1 with TRBJ1-5, with D perhaps TRBD1 (6 bases). The CDR3 is 16 residues long. Germline-derived CDR1 and CDR2 are MGHRA and YSYEKL. Trimming left V 0 bases short and J 3 bases short, with 12 bases between.

The table lists this clonotype with many counts. The chain couples TRBV10-3 to TRBJ2-5; 8 nucleotides line up with TRBD1. The CDR3 runs 13 residues. Per the germline V gene, CDR1 is ENHRY and CDR2 is SYGVKD. V lost 8 bases, J lost 1 base, and 3 bases stayed unmatched. CDR3 protein: CAIHGQGQETQYF. As DNA, the CDR3 is TGTGCCATCCACGGACAGGGCCAAGAGACCCAGTACTTC.

The chain uses TRBV6-1 and TRBJ1-5; 9 bases align to TRBD1. This CDR3 is 15 amino acids long. Losses at the gene ends were 4 bases for V and 7 bases for J; bases not matched to a gene: 8. Germline lookup yields CDR1 MNHNS and CDR2 SASEGT. As DNA, the CDR3 is TGTGCCAGCAGTGGCCGGGACAGGGTAGTACAGCCCCAGCATTTT. Translation gives CASSGRDRVVQPQHF.